These 30 T cell receptor beta chains share one sample of origin, sequenced in a study of T cells after somatic rescue of genetic block. This table comes from immunoSEQ multiplex PCR, and its TCRdb copy is limited to in-frame clones, with some not included. Of about 110,000 clones listed, about 93% are singletons. Sequenced input: peripheral blood mononuclear cells (PBMCs). All receptors derive from a woman under 30.

Only one count was recorded for this clone. The chain couples TRBV11-2 to TRBJ1-1; no clear D. Looked up from germline, CDR1 is SGHAT and CDR2 is FQNNGV. V shed 1 base and J shed 1 base, with 10 bases lying between them. The CDR3 totals 15 residues. The CDR3 sequence: CASSLVVGSNTEAFF. The CDR3 region has the DNA TGTGCCAGCAGCTTAGTTGTCGGATCGAACACTGAAGCTTTCTTT.

This chain joins TRBV5-1 and TRBJ1-4, with 10 positions matching TRBD1. The CDR3 extends over 15 amino acids. V shed 1 base and J 5 bases; nucleotides not matched to a gene: 2. The V gene's germline CDR1 is SGHRS and CDR2 YFSETQ. CDR3 in amino acids: CASSLPDRGNEKLFF. The CDR3 DNA reads TGCGCCAGCAGCTTGCCGGACAGGGGGAATGAAAAACTGTTTTTT.

V is TRBV10-3 and J is TRBJ1-4; 8 nucleotides match TRBD1. Trimming removed 10 bases from V and 0 bases from J; junction bases left unmatched: 7. Per germline, CDR1 ENHRY and CDR2 SYGVKD. The CDR3 is 15 amino acids. This chain's CDR3 is CAKQGVYTTNEKLFF. In nucleotides, the CDR3 is TGTGCCAAACAGGGGGTTTATACAACTAATGAAAAACTGTTTTTT.

The J gene is TRBJ1-1, the V gene TRBV28, with 11 bases aligning to TRBD1. Per germline, CDR1 MDHEN and CDR2 SYDVKM. V trimming: 5 bases; J trimming: 5 bases; junction bases outside the gene matches: 7. The CDR3 spans 15 residues. The CDR3 spells CASSAPGTGGTEAFF. The CDR3 DNA sequence: TGTGCCAGCAGTGCCCCCGGGACAGGGGGAACTGAAGCTTTCTTT.

The chain combines TRBV5-4 with TRBJ2-1; 9 nucleotides line up with TRBD1. Looked up from germline, CDR1 is SGHNT and CDR2 is YYREEE (reference sequence). This CDR3 spans 13 amino acids. With V trimmed by 4 bases and J by 5 bases, 1 base remained unmatched. The CDR3 region is CASSRTGDNEQFF. For the CDR3, the DNA is TGTGCCAGCAGCCGGACAGGGGACAATGAGCAGTTCTTC. The variable domain in full, completed from reference TRBV5-4 and TRBJ2-1, reads ETGVTQSPTHLIKTRGQQVTLRCSSQSGHNTVSWYQQALGQGPQFIFQYYREEENGRGNFPPRFSGLQFPNYSSELNVNALELDDSALYLCASSRTGDNEQFFGPGTRLTVL.

This chain uses TRBV5-1 with TRBJ2-5; D not certain. Germline V gene data show CDR1 as SGHRS and CDR2 as YFSETQ. V gave up 5 bases and J gave up 1 base, with 12 bases separating them. The CDR3 has 14 residues. CDR3 bases: TGCGCCAGCAGTTACGCTGGGGTCCAAGAGACCCAGTACTTC. Amino acid sequence: CASSYAGVQETQYF.

V and J are TRBV2 and TRBJ1-1; a possible D gene is TRBD1 (5 bases). Germline-derived CDR1 and CDR2 are SNHLY and FYNNEI. This CDR3 spans 13 amino acids. V gave up 5 bases and J gave up 1 base, with 8 bases separating them. CDR3 loop: CASSLTENTEAFF. DNA for the CDR3: TGTGCCAGCAGTTTGACAGAGAACACTGAAGCTTTCTTT.

In DNA form, the CDR3 reads TGTGCCAGCAGCCTTCAGGGGGGTAATGAAAAACTGTTTTTT. Its translation: CASSLQGGNEKLFF. The chain links TRBV14 to TRBJ1-4; 7 bases agree with TRBD1. After removal of 4 bases from V and 4 bases from J, the junction contained 3 bases not matched to a gene. CDR1 and CDR2 from the germline V gene are SGHDN and FVKESK. The CDR3 spans 14 residues.

This chain connects TRBV2 to TRBJ1-2; TRBD1 is a possible D gene (5 bases). The CDR3 has 11 amino acids. The V gene's germline CDR1 is SNHLY and CDR2 FYNNEI. Trimming took 9 bases from V and 4 from J, leaving 9 bases between them. The CDR3 reads CARGVGYGYTF. The CDR3 nucleotides read TGTGCCAGAGGGGTGGGCTATGGCTACACCTTC.

The V call is TRBV19, the J call TRBJ2-6; possibly TRBD2 for D (6 bases). The V and J ends lost 3 bases and 2 bases respectively, with 14 bases between them. Germline loops: CDR1 LNHDA, CDR2 SQIVND (reference sequence). This CDR3 has 17 residues. The CDR3 sequence: CASSMKGRLTGANVLTF. In nucleotides, the CDR3 is TGTGCCAGTAGTATGAAGGGGAGGTTAACTGGGGCCAACGTCCTGACTTTC.

The chain carries TRBV6-4 and TRBJ2-1; 10 positions match TRBD2. Germline loops: CDR1 MRHNA, CDR2 SNTAGT. V was clipped by 5 bases and J by 0 bases; unmatched bases: 4. The CDR3 runs to 16 residues. CDR3 sequence reads: CASSLSGGASYNEQFF. The CDR3, as DNA: TGTGCCAGCAGTTTAAGCGGGGGGGCCTCCTACAATGAGCAGTTCTTC.

V gene TRBV19 combines with J gene TRBJ1-5; 8 bases fit TRBD1. Germline assignment: CDR1 LNHDA and CDR2 SQIVND (reference sequence). The junction had 11 bases not matched to a gene; V was cut back by 3 bases and J by 1 base. This CDR3 has 18 amino acids. This CDR3 reads CASSIPPGNRGSNQPQHF. CDR3 sequence (DNA): TGTGCCAGTAGTATCCCCCCGGGAAACAGGGGGAGCAATCAGCCCCAGCATTTT.

This clone was seen once. The chain carries TRBV7-3 and TRBJ2-7, with D perhaps TRBD2 (6 bases). This CDR3 spans 16 amino acids. V gave up 2 bases and J gave up 5 bases, with 19 bases separating them. CDR1 and CDR2 (germline): SGHTA, FQGTGA. DNA of the CDR3: TGTGCCAGCAGCTTACGGAGGGCCCAGAGGGTGAACGAGCAGTACTTC. Amino acids: CASSLRRAQRVNEQYF.

This chain uses TRBV2 with TRBJ1-2, with 8 bases fitting TRBD1. The V segment lost 6 bases and the J segment 5 bases; nucleotides outside the gene matches: 8. In germline, CDR1 is SNHLY, CDR2 FYNNEI. This CDR3 has 14 residues. CDR3 sequence (DNA): TGTGCCAGCAGCGCCAAAGGACAGGGATATGGCTACACCTTC. Translating it yields CASSAKGQGYGYTF.

CDR3 in amino acids: CASSPGSEQFF. The CDR3, as DNA: TGTGCCAGCAGCCCCGGGTCGGAGCAGTTCTTC. The chain links TRBV5-4 to TRBJ2-1; D is unclear. V was cut by 4 bases and J by 10 bases, with 9 bases left in between. Germline values: CDR1 SGHNT, CDR2 YYREEE (reference sequence). The CDR3 loop spans 11 amino acids.

The CDR3 sequence: CASSFSGAHNEQFF. The CDR3 nucleotides are TGTGCCAGCAGTTTTAGCGGGGCCCACAATGAGCAGTTCTTC. V usage is TRBV7-3 and J usage is TRBJ2-1; 8 bases map to TRBD2. V lost 6 bases, J lost 5 bases, and 6 bases stayed unmatched. CDR1 is SGHTA, CDR2 FQGTGA, per germline. This CDR3 comprises 14 residues.

The J gene is TRBJ1-3, the V gene TRBV9, with D possibly matching TRBD1 (5 bases). Trimming removed 0 bases at V and 7 bases at J, with 8 bases between. CDR3 length: 13 amino acids. Germline V gives CDR1 SGDLS, CDR2 YYNGEE. The chain's CDR3 is CASSVAGGNTIYF. The CDR3 DNA is TGTGCCAGCAGCGTAGCGGGGGGGAACACCATATATTTT.

The chain uses TRBV19 and TRBJ1-2; no clear D gene. V was trimmed by 4 bases and J by 1 base, leaving 16 bases between them. This CDR3 has 16 residues. CDR1 LNHDA and CDR2 SQIVND come from the germline V gene (reference sequence). The CDR3 DNA reads TGTGCCAGTAGTAAAGATCGGGGAGCTGATAACTATGGCTACACCTTC. Encoded protein: CASSKDRGADNYGYTF.

The table lists this clone with a count of one. The chain carries TRBV19 and TRBJ2-1, with 8 bases aligning to TRBD2. V lost 4 bases, J lost 8 bases, and 4 bases stayed unmatched. The CDR3 extends over 13 amino acids. In germline, CDR1 is LNHDA, CDR2 SQIVND (reference sequence). The CDR3 DNA is TGTGCCAGTAGTACCGTAGCGGGGTATGAGCAGTTCTTC. Amino acid sequence: CASSTVAGYEQFF.

The V gene is TRBV5-4, the J gene TRBJ2-2, with 8 bases fitting TRBD2. J was trimmed by 1 base and V by 0 bases; bases with no gene match: 5. Germline CDR1 reads SGHNT; CDR2 reads YYREEE (reference sequence). The CDR3 is made up of 17 amino acids. The CDR3 loop reads CASSLELAGGNTGELFF. The CDR3 DNA reads as TGTGCCAGCAGCTTGGAATTGGCGGGGGGGAACACCGGGGAGCTGTTTTTT.

The V gene is TRBV7-3, the J gene TRBJ2-1; D gene unclear. Germline V lookup: CDR1 SGHTA, CDR2 FQGTGA. The CDR3 extends over 13 amino acids. The V gene lost 5 bases and the J gene lost 4 bases, with 9 bases spanning the gap. CDR3 DNA: TGTGCCAGCAGCCCAACATCTTACAATGAGCAGTTCTTC. Protein sequence: CASSPTSYNEQFF.

The chain employs TRBV5-1 and TRBJ2-3; D ambiguous. This CDR3 is built from 13 residues. Trimming shortened V by 4 bases and J by 3 bases, and 9 bases separated the two germline ends. Looked up from germline, CDR1 is SGHRS and CDR2 is YFSETQ. The CDR3 DNA reads as TGCGCCAGCAGCCCTTCGCTGACAGATACGCAGTATTTT. Amino acid sequence: CASSPSLTDTQYF.

Note on this clone: The junction and the germline gene differ at one end; a read error may be behind it. The chain joins TRBV6-1 to TRBJ2-7; unclear D gene. CDR1 is MNHNS, CDR2 SASEGT, per germline. This CDR3 is built from 12 residues. The CDR3 region is CASSKAGDEQYF. In DNA, the CDR3 is TGTGCCAGCAGTAAAGCTGGGGACGAGCAGTACTTC.

J is TRBJ1-2 and V is TRBV11-3, with D hard to call. V was clipped by 1 base and J by 6 bases, with 6 bases between them. In germline, CDR1 is SGHNT, CDR2 YENEEA. This CDR3 has 12 residues. CDR3 nucleotide sequence: TGTGCCAGCAGCTTAGGGCGGAATGGCTACACCTTC. Its protein is CASSLGRNGYTF.

This chain uses TRBV5-4 with TRBJ2-1, with a possible D match to TRBD2 (6 bases). Germline V lookup: CDR1 SGHNT, CDR2 YYREEE (reference sequence). The CDR3 has 17 residues. The ends were cut back, 4 bases at V and 0 bases at J, with 17 bases in the middle. The CDR3 spells CASSPRGLQSSYNEQFF. The CDR3 DNA is TGTGCCAGCAGCCCGAGGGGACTCCAAAGCTCCTACAATGAGCAGTTCTTC. Full variable domain (outside the CDR3, taken from reference TRBV5-4 and TRBJ2-1): ETGVTQSPTHLIKTRGQQVTLRCSSQSGHNTVSWYQQALGQGPQFIFQYYREEENGRGNFPPRFSGLQFPNYSSELNVNALELDDSALYLCASSPRGLQSSYNEQFFGPGTRLTVL.

The chain links TRBV19 to TRBJ1-2; no clear D gene. V was pared by 6 bases and J by 8 bases, with 10 bases between. CDR1 is LNHDA, CDR2 SQIVND, per germline (reference sequence). The CDR3 sequence is 11 residues long. CDR3 in amino acids: CASRAPRGYTF. CDR3 DNA sequence: TGTGCCAGTAGGGCCCCCCGAGGCTACACCTTC.

This chain's CDR3 is CSVEAGADTQYF. The CDR3 DNA follows: TGCAGCGTTGAAGCGGGGGCAGATACGCAGTATTTT. The J gene is TRBJ2-3, the V gene TRBV29-1, with D perhaps matching TRBD2 (6 bases). Germline V lookup: CDR1 SQVTM, CDR2 ANQGSEA. The V end lost 1 base, the J end lost 4 bases, and 6 bases lay between the germline ends. CDR3 length: 12 amino acids.

This clone was counted a single time. CDR3 DNA: TGTGCCAGCAGCTTAGGCCCCCGGGACAGGGGAGGGCCCCAGCATTTT. This gives the protein CASSLGPRDRGGPQHF. The chain uses TRBV7-2 and TRBJ1-5; 10 bases align to TRBD1. The CDR3 covers 16 residues. Per the germline V gene, CDR1 is SGHTA and CDR2 is FQGNSA. V gave up 1 base and J gave up 9 bases; unmatched junction bases: 9. Full variable domain (outside the CDR3, taken from reference TRBV7-2 and TRBJ1-5): GAGVSQSPSNKVTEKGKDVELRCDPISGHTALYWYRQSLGQGLEFLIYFQGNSAPDKSGLPSDRFSAERTGGSVSTLTIQRTQQEDSAVYLCASSLGPRDRGGPQHFGDGTRLSIL.

The rearrangement joins TRBV7-3 to TRBJ2-1; TRBD2 might be the D (6 bases). The CDR3 is made up of 17 amino acids. From germline, CDR1 is SGHTA and CDR2 FQGTGA. V lost 0 bases to trimming and J lost 5 bases, with 17 bases between them. The CDR3 DNA follows: TGTGCCAGCAGCTTAACCCCGCTCGGGACGGGGGACAATGAGCAGTTCTTC. It codes for CASSLTPLGTGDNEQFF.

This sequence joins TRBV4-1 and TRBJ1-2, with 8 bases matching TRBD1. Per germline, CDR1 MGHRA and CDR2 YSYEKL. The CDR3 has 15 amino acids. The V segment lost 3 bases and the J segment 4 bases; nucleotides outside the gene matches: 7. CDR3 amino acids: CASSHPTGVTYGYTF. The CDR3, as DNA: TGCGCCAGCAGCCACCCGACAGGGGTTACCTATGGCTACACCTTC.